This T cell receptor (beta chain) is from a study of shared clonotypes between healthy human individuals. The wider study: The plates for each donor numbered three CD4 naive, three CD4 memory, two CD8 naive and one CD8 memory.

The assay was immunoSEQ multiplex PCR, and TCRdb's table has in-frame clones only and misses some. The data hold roughly 2.2 million clones, with 80% to 95% observed a single time. Both subsets, CD45RA+ naive and CD45RA-negative memory, were split from the CD4+ cells. Material for sequencing was naive CD4+ T cells from PBMCs. Regarding subset: CD45RA+ positively selected. This clonotype originated in a man between 18 and 29 years old in good health. Some clones in this sample may be carry-over from other donors' samples.

The CDR3 sequence is CASSSASAGGGETQYF. In nucleotides, the CDR3 is TGTGCCAGCTCCTCAGCATCGGCAGGGGGAGGAGAGACCCAGTACTTC. This chain links TRBV18 with TRBJ2-5; the D gene is possibly TRBD1 (7 bases). Germline V CDR1 and CDR2: KGHSH, LQKENI. V was pared by 6 bases and J by 4 bases, with 21 bases between. The CDR3 length is 16 residues.